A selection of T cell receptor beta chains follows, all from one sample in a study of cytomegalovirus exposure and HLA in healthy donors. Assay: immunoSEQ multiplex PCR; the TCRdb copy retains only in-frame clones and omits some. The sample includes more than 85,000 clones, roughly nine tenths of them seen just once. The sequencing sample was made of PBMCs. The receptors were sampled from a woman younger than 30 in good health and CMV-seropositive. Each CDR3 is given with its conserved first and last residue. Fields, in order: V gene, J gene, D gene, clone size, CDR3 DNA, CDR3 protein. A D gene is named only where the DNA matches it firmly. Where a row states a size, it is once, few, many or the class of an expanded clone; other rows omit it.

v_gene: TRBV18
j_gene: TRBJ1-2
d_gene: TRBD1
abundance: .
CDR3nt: TGTGCCAGCTCCGGTGAGAGGGGGCGTCCCTATGGCTACACCTTC
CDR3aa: CASSGERGRPYGYTF

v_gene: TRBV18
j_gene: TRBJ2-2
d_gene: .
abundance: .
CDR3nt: TGTGCCAGCTTTTGGGGGCTGAACACCGGGGAGCTGTTTTTT
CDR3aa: CASFWGLNTGELFF

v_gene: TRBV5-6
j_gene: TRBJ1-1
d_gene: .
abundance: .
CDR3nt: TGTGCCAGCAGCCACGTCGGACATACGAACACTGAAGCTTTCTTT
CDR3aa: CASSHVGHTNTEAFF

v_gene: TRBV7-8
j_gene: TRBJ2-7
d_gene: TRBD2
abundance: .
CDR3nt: TGTGCCAGCAGGCGCGGGGGACTAGCAGACTACGAGCAGTACTTC
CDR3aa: CASRRGGLADYEQYF

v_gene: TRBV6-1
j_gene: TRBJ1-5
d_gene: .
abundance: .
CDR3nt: TGTGCCAGCAGTTTCCCGGGACAAAATCAGCCCCAGCATTTT
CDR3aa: CASSFPGQNQPQHF

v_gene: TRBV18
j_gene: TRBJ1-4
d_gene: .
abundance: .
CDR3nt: TGTGCCAGCTCACCGCCTTACCGGGGGACTAATGAAAAACTGTTTTTT
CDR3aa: CASSPPYRGTNEKLFF

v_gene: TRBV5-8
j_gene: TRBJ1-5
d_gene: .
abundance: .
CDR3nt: TGTGCCAGCAGCTGGACATTCAATCAGCCCCAGCATTTT
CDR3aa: CASSWTFNQPQHF

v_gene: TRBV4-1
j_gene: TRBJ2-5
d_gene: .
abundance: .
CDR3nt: TGCGCCAGCAGCCCACTTAGCCATCAAGAGACCCAGTACTTC
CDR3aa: CASSPLSHQETQYF

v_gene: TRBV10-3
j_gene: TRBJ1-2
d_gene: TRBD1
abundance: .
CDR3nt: TGTGCCATCAGTGAGCCCCCGGGACAGGGAGGAGGCTACACCTTC
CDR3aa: CAISEPPGQGGGYTF

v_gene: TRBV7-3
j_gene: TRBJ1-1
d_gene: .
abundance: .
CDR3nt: TGTGCCAGCAGCTCACTAGGTTTGAACACTGAAGCTTTCTTT
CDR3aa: CASSSLGLNTEAFF

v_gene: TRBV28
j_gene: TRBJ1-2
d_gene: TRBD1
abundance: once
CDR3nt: TGTGCCAGCAGTTCAGGACAGGGGAGCTATGGCTACACCTTC
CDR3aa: CASSSGQGSYGYTF

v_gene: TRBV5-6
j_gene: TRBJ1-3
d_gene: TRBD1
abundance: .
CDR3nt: TGTGCAAGCAGCGGGGTCTTTTTCTGGGACAGTTCCGGAAACACCATATATTTT
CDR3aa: CASSGVFFWDSSGNTIYF

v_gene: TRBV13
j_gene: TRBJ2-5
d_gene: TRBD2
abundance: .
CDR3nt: TGTGCCAGCAGCACCTCTGCCCAGGGACTACAGATAGAGGGAGAGACCCAGTACTTC
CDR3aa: CASSTSAQGLQIEGETQYF

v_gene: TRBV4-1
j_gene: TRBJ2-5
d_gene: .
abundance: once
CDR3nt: TGCGCCAGCAGCCAAACCCCTACGCCCGTACAAGAGACCCAGTACTTC
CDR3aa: CASSQTPTPVQETQYF

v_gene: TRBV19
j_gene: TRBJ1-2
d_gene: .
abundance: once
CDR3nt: TGTGCCAGTAGTATTAGGCGGCAGTCCTATGGCTACACCTTC
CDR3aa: CASSIRRQSYGYTF

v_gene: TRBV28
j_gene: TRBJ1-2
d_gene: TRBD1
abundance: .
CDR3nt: TGTGCCAGCAGTTATACAGGGGGGGGCTACACCTTC
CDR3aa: CASSYTGGGYTF

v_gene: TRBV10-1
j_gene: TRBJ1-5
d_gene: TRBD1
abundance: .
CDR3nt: TGCGCCAGCAGTGAGGGACAGGGCGATCAGCCCCAGCATTTT
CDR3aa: CASSEGQGDQPQHF

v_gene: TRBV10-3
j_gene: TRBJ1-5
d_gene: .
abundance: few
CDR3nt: TGTGCCATCAGGGACGGACAGTTCTTACCCCAGCATTTT
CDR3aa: CAIRDGQFLPQHF

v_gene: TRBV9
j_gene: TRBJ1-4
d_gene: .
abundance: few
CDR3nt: TGTGCCAGCAGCCCCGGAGGTAGGGTGGATGAAAAACTGTTTTTT
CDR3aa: CASSPGGRVDEKLFF

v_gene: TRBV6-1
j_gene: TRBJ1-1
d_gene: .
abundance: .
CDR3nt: TGTGCCAGCAGTAAAGCCGGACAGTTTGAAGCTTTCTTT
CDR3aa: CASSKAGQFEAFF

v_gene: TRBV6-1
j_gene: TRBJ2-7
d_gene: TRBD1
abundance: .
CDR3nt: TGTGCCAGCACCATTTTGGGGGACAGTTCCTACGAGCAGTACTTC
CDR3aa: CASTILGDSSYEQYF

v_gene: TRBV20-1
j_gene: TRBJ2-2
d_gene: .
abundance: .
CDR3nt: TGCAGTGGAGAGAACACCGGGGAGCTGTTTTTT
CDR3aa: CSGENTGELFF

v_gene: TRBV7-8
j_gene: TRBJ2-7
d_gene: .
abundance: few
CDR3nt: TGTGCCAGCAGTCCAAGCGGGCCCTACGAGCAGTACTTC
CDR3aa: CASSPSGPYEQYF

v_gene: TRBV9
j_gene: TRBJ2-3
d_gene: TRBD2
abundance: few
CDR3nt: TGTGCCAGCAGCGTGGGACTAGCGGCAGATACGCAGTATTTT
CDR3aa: CASSVGLAADTQYF

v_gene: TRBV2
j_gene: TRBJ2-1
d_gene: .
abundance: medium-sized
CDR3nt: TGTGCCAGCAGTGAAGCGGGGAGCTCACTTGAGTACAATGAGCAGTTCTTC
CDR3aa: CASSEAGSSLEYNEQFF

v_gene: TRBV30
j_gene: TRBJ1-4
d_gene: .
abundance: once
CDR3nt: TGTGCCTGGAGTCGGACGGGGAATGAAAAACTGTTTTTT
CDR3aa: CAWSRTGNEKLFF

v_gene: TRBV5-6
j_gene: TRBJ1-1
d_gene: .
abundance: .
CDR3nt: TGTGCCAGCAGCTGGGGCCCTGGGAACACTGAAGCTTTCTTT
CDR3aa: CASSWGPGNTEAFF

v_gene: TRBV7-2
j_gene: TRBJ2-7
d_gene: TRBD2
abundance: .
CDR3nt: TGTGCCAGCAGCTTGGGGTACGGGGGGAAATACGAGCAGTACTTC
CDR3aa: CASSLGYGGKYEQYF

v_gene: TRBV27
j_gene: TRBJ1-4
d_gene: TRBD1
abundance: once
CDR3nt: TGTGCCAGCAGTAGGGGGACAGGTGGGGGAGAAAAACTGTTTTTT
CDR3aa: CASSRGTGGGEKLFF

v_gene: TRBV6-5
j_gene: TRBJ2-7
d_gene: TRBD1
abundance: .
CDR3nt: TGTGCCAGCAGTCCCCACGGGACAGGGAATAAGGAGCAGTACTTC
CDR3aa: CASSPHGTGNKEQYF

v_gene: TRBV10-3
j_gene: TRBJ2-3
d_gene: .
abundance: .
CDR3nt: TGTGCCATCACCGGCGGGGCAGCCTACACAGATACGCAGTATTTT
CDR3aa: CAITGGAAYTDTQYF

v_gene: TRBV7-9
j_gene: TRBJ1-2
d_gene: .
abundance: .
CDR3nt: TGTGCCAGCAGCCCAGGGGTAGGGGACTATGGCTACACCTTC
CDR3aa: CASSPGVGDYGYTF

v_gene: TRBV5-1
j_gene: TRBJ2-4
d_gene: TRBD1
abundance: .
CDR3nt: TGCGCCAGCAGCCCTTTCGGGACAGGAGGATCTAAGTTAGGCAAAAACATTCAGTACTTC
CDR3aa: CASSPFGTGGSKLGKNIQYF

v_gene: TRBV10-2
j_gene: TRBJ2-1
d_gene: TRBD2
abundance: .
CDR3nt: TGCGCCAGCAGTAAGCGGGAAAGGTTCCATGAGCAGTTCTTC
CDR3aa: CASSKRERFHEQFF

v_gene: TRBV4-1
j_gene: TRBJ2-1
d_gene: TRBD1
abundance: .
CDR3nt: TGCGCCAGCAGCCACACACAGGGGGCTGGCTACAATGAGCAGTTCTTC
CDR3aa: CASSHTQGAGYNEQFF

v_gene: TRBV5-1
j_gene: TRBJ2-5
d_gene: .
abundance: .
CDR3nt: TGCGCCAGCAACACCGGGAGAGAAGAGACCCAGTACTTC
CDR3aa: CASNTGREETQYF

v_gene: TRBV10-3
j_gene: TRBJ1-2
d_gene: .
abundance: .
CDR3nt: TGTGCCATCAGTGAAGGGTTGTGGACAGCCTACACCTTC
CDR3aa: CAISEGLWTAYTF

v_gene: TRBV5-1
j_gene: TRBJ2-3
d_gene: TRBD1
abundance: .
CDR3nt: TGCGCCAGCAGCTCCAAACTGACAGGGGCTAGCACAGATACGCAGTATTTT
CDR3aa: CASSSKLTGASTDTQYF

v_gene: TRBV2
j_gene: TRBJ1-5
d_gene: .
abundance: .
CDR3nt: TGTGCCAGCAGTGAAGCCGTGGCAGGGTATCAGCCCCAGCATTTT
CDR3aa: CASSEAVAGYQPQHF

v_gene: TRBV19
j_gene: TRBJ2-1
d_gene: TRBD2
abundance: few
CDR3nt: TGTGCCAGTACCCTGCGGGGGTCCTATGAGCAGTTCTTC
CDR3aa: CASTLRGSYEQFF

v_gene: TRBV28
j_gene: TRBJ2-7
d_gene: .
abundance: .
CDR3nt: TGTGCCAGCAGTCCCACAGGGAGAGGCGAGCAGTACTTC
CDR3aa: CASSPTGRGEQYF

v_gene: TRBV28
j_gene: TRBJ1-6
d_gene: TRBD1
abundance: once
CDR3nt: TGTGCCAGCAGTTCCGGGACAGGGAGCTCCTATAATTCACCCCTCCACTTT
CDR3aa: CASSSGTGSSYNSPLHF

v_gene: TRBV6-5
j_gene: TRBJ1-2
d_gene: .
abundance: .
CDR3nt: TGTGCCAGCATTGCGCCTGACTATGGCTACACCTTC
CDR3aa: CASIAPDYGYTF

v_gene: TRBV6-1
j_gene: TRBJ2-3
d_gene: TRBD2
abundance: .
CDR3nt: TGTGCCAGCAGTGAATCGGGAGGGGTCGGCAGCACAGATACGCAGTATTTT
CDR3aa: CASSESGGVGSTDTQYF

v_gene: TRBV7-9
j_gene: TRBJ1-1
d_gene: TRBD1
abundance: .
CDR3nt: TGTGCCAGCAGGTACTACAGGGGGCTCTTGAACACTGAAGCTTTCTTT
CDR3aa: CASRYYRGLLNTEAFF

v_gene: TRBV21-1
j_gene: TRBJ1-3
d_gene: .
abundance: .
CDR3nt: TGTGCCAGCAGCAACCAGGGACAGGGCCTTGGAAACACCATATATTTT
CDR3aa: CASSNQGQGLGNTIYF